This T cell receptor beta chain is drawn from a study of blood T cells in healthy people across ages. V gave up 5 bases and J gave up 7 bases, with 26 bases separating them. CDR3 length: 17 residues. Germline CDR1 is MNHNS and CDR2 is SASEGT. It was with a sample-barcoded 5' primer and a J-beta primer mix that a second PCR of roughly 6 to 12 cycles was run. From the 5' RACE reads, TCRdb called clonotypes with MiXCR, one entry per CDR3 protein. The table records about 1.8 million distinct CDR3 sequences, 49% of them present only once. The clonotype was recovered from a woman between 40 and 50 years old in good health. Specimen: blood. The rearrangement joins TRBV6-1 to TRBJ2-5; possible D gene TRBD1, 6 bases. DNA for the CDR3: TGTGCCAGCAGTCCCGGGACAACCAGCCTGTATGGTGGGACCCAGTACTTC. Its translation: CASSPGTTSLYGGTQYF.